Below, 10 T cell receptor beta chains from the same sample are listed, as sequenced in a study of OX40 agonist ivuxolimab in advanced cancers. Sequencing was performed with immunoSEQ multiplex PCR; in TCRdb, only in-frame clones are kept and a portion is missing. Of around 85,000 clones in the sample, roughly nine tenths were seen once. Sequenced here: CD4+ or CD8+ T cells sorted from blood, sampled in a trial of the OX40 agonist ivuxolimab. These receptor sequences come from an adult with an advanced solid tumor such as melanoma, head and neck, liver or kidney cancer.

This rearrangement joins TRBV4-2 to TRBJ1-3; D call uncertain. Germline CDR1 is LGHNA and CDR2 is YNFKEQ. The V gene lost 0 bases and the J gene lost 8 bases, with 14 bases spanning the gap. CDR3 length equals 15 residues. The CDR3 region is CASSQDSGVIDTIYF. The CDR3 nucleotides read TGTGCCAGCAGCCAAGATTCCGGGGTGATAGACACCATATATTTT.

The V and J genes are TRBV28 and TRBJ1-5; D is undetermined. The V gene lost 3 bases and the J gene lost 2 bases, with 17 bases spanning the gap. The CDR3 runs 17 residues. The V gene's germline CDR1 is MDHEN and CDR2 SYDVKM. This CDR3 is CASSFTWTSGGNQPQHF. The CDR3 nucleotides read TGTGCCAGCAGTTTTACGTGGACGAGTGGCGGCAATCAGCCCCAGCATTTT.

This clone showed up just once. CDR3 sequence: CASSQEFWAEGSYNEQFF. DNA of the CDR3: TGCGCCAGCAGCCAAGAGTTCTGGGCAGAGGGATCCTACAATGAGCAGTTCTTC. V usage is TRBV4-3 and J usage is TRBJ2-1; D is possibly TRBD2 (5 bases). With 0 bases removed from V and 1 base from J, the gap between germline ends came to 16 bases. Germline V CDR1 and CDR2: LGHNA, YSLEER. The CDR3 is 18 amino acids.

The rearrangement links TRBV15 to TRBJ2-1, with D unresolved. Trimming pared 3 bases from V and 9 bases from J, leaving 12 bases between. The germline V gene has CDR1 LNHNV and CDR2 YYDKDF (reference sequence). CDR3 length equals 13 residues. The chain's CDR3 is CATSSFEHPEQFF. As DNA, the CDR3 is TGTGCCACCAGCAGTTTTGAACATCCTGAGCAGTTCTTC.

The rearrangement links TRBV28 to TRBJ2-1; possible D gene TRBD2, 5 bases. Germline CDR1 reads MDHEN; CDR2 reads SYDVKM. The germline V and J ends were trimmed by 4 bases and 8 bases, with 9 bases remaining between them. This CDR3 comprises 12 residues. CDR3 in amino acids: CASSSGVDEQFF. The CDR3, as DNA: TGTGCCAGCAGTTCCGGGGTGGATGAGCAGTTCTTC.

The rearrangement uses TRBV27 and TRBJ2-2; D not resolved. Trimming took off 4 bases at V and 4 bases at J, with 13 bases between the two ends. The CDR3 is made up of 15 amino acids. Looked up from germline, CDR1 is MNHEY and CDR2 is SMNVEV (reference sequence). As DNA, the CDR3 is TGTGCCAGCAGTTATGTTGGGGAATCCACCGGGGAGCTGTTTTTT. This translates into CASSYVGESTGELFF.

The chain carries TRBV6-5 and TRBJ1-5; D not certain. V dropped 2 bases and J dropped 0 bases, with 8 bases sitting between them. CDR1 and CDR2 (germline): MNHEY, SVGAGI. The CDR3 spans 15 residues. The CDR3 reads CASSYTADSNQPQHF. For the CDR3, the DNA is TGTGCCAGCAGTTACACCGCGGATAGCAATCAGCCCCAGCATTTT.

The CDR3 DNA reads TGTGCCAGCAGTTTCCAGACCGGGACAGGGGCAGGGACCCAGTACTTC. Protein: CASSFQTGTGAGTQYF. The V and J genes are TRBV6-5 and TRBJ2-5, with 10 nucleotides matching TRBD1. Losses at the gene ends were 4 bases for V and 7 bases for J; bases not matched to a gene: 12. This CDR3 is 16 amino acids long. Per germline, CDR1 MNHEY and CDR2 SVGAGI.

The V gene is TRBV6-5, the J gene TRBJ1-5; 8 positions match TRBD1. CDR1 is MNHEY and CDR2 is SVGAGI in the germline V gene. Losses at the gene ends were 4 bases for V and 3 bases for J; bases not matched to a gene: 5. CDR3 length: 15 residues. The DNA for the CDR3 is TGTGCCAGCAGTTTGCTCAGGGGGCTCAATCAGCCCCAGCATTTT. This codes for CASSLLRGLNQPQHF.

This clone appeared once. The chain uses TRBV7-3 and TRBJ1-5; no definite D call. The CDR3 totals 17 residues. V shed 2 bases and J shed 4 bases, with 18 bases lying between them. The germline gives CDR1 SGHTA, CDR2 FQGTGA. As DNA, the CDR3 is TGTGCCAGCAGCTTACCTGTAGGAAGGGATGGGAATCAGCCCCAGCATTTT. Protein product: CASSLPVGRDGNQPQHF.